Below are 20 T cell receptor beta chains sequenced from a single sample in a study of blood T cell repertoires in COVID-19. The method was immunoSEQ multiplex PCR; TCRdb's version includes in-frame clones alone and lacks a portion of them. Of about 160,000 clones in the sample, approximately 80% were seen once. The sample consisted of peripheral blood. These receptors were taken from a woman aged 55-69 years with acute or convalescent COVID-19.

This clone was seen just once. This chain uses TRBV7-2 with TRBJ1-2; 9 nucleotides align to TRBD1. Germline-derived CDR1 and CDR2 are SGHTA and FQGNSA. J gave up 5 bases and V 1 base, and 8 bases lay outside the gene matches. The CDR3 is 16 residues long. Written as DNA, the CDR3 is TGTGCCAGCAGCTTAGGAAGCACAGGGGGCGGGTATGGCTACACCTTC. The encoded protein is CASSLGSTGGGYGYTF. The full variable domain, its missing parts supplied by reference TRBV7-2 and TRBJ1-2, is GAGVSQSPSNKVTEKGKDVELRCDPISGHTALYWYRQSLGQGLEFLIYFQGNSAPDKSGLPSDRFSAERTGGSVSTLTIQRTQQEDSAVYLCASSLGSTGGGYGYTFGSGTRLTVV.

This clone was counted a few times. The rearrangement joins TRBV11-2 to TRBJ2-3; D ambiguous. In germline, CDR1 is SGHAT, CDR2 FQNNGV. Trimming left V 1 base short and J 0 bases short, with 11 bases between. This CDR3 is 16 amino acids long. CDR3 loop: CASSLVPSFSTDTQYF. As DNA, the CDR3 is TGTGCCAGCAGCTTAGTCCCTAGTTTTAGCACAGATACGCAGTATTTT.

Comment on this clone: The same CDR3 is also encoded by other DNA sequences in this sample. The rearrangement joins TRBV18 to TRBJ1-5; D unresolved. Deletions cut 2 bases from V and 4 bases from J, with 6 bases between. The germline V gene has CDR1 KGHSH and CDR2 LQKENI. This CDR3 is built from 13 residues. The DNA for the CDR3 is TGTGCCAGCTCACCAGATCGGAATCAGCCCCAGCATTTT. Its protein product is CASSPDRNQPQHF.

V usage is TRBV12-3 or TRBV12-4 and J usage is TRBJ2-5, with TRBD2 as a possible D gene (6 bases). V dropped 5 bases and J dropped 5 bases, with 9 bases sitting between them. The CDR3 consists of 12 residues. The CDR3 loop is CASSPGRETQYF. The CDR3 DNA is TGTGCCAGCAGTCCGGGGAGGGAGACCCAGTACTTC.

This clone was seen once. This rearrangement joins TRBV7-9 to TRBJ2-3; a weak D match, TRBD2 (6 bases). CDR3 length equals 15 residues. V dropped 1 base and J dropped 1 base, with 9 bases sitting between them. Germline CDR1 SEHNR, CDR2 FQNEAQ (reference sequence). The CDR3 region has the DNA TGTGCCAGCAGCTTAGTAGGCGGGGGCACAGATACGCAGTATTTT. This gives the protein CASSLVGGGTDTQYF.

V gene TRBV6-5 combines with J gene TRBJ2-7; 10 nucleotides align to TRBD1. Germline CDR1 and CDR2: MNHEY and SVGAGI. The CDR3 runs 12 residues. Unmatched junction bases numbered 1, after V lost 5 bases and J lost 6 bases. The CDR3 region is CASSRQGAEQYF. Here the CDR3 DNA reads TGTGCCAGCAGTAGACAGGGGGCCGAGCAGTACTTC.

This chain uses TRBV6-2 or TRBV6-3 with TRBJ1-2; D not resolved. V was pared by 5 bases and J by 8 bases, with 12 bases between. CDR1 MNHEY and CDR2 SVGEGT come from the germline V gene. The CDR3 has 12 residues. The CDR3 region is CASSSLGDGYTF. The CDR3 DNA is TGTGCCAGCAGTAGTCTAGGCGACGGCTACACCTTC.

The chain carries TRBV2 and TRBJ2-7, with D uncertain. V was clipped by 3 bases and J by 9 bases, with 12 bases between them. In germline, CDR1 is SNHLY, CDR2 FYNNEI. The CDR3 contains 12 residues. The CDR3 nucleotides read TGTGCCAGCAGTGACAGTTTACAGTGGCAGTACTTC. Protein: CASSDSLQWQYF.

J is TRBJ2-7 and V is TRBV9; D perhaps matches TRBD2 (6 bases). The CDR3 is made up of 15 amino acids. V lost 1 base to trimming and J lost 1 base, with 12 bases between them. Germline values: CDR1 SGDLS, CDR2 YYNGEE. CDR3 sequence reads: CASSVFRGSSYEQYF. The CDR3 DNA follows: TGTGCCAGCAGCGTATTCCGGGGGTCATCCTACGAGCAGTACTTC.

The sample holds one count of this clone. This chain connects TRBV3-1 (or the pseudogene TRBV3-2) to TRBJ2-2, with 8 bases identical to TRBD1. Germline V gene sequence: CDR1 LGHDT, CDR2 YNNKEL (reference sequence). Trimming at V came to 4 bases and at J to 6 bases, leaving 7 bases not matched to a gene. This CDR3 comprises 15 residues. The CDR3 spells CASSRSGGRSGELFF. CDR3 DNA sequence: TGTGCCAGCAGCCGGTCAGGGGGCAGGTCCGGGGAGCTGTTTTTT.

The chain employs TRBV5-6 and TRBJ1-1, with D possibly being TRBD1 (5 bases). The V end was cut by 0 bases, the J end by 5 bases, with 11 bases between. The germline CDR1 and CDR2 sequences are SGHDT and YYEEEE. CDR3 size: 14 residues. The CDR3: CASSLEGLVTEAFF. CDR3 bases: TGTGCCAGCAGCTTGGAGGGGTTAGTTACTGAAGCTTTCTTT.

The chain links TRBV19 to TRBJ1-4, with a weak D call TRBD1 (6 bases). V was cut by 4 bases and J by 0 bases, with 12 bases left in between. This CDR3 has 16 amino acids. Germline CDR1 and CDR2: LNHDA and SQIVND (reference sequence). This CDR3 reads CASSKRGGATNEKLFF. Written as DNA, the CDR3 is TGTGCCAGTAGTAAGAGGGGGGGAGCAACTAATGAAAAACTGTTTTTT. The full variable domain, completed using reference TRBV19 and TRBJ1-4, is DGGITQSPKYLFRKEGQNVTLSCEQNLNHDAMYWYRQDPGQGLRLIYYSQIVNDFQKGDIAEGYSVSREKKESFPLTVTSAQKNPTAFYLCASSKRGGATNEKLFFGSGTQLSVL.

This rearrangement joins TRBV6-6 to TRBJ2-5, with 11 bases fitting TRBD2. V was pared by 6 bases and J by 4 bases, with 4 bases of the junction left unmatched. There are 14 residues in the CDR3. CDR1 and CDR2 (germline): MNHNY, SVGAGI (reference sequence). The CDR3 loop is CASRTSGAGETQYF. In DNA, the CDR3 is TGTGCCAGCAGGACTAGCGGGGCAGGAGAGACCCAGTACTTC.

This clone was picked up a small number of times. The chain employs TRBV9 and TRBJ1-2; the D gene is possibly TRBD1 (5 bases). From germline, CDR1 is SGDLS and CDR2 YYNGEE. The V end was cut by 3 bases, the J end by 8 bases, with 14 bases between. This CDR3 contains 13 residues. CDR3 DNA: TGTGCCAGCAGCGGAATCAGGGAGGAGGGCTACACCTTC. Protein sequence: CASSGIREEGYTF.

The V and J genes are TRBV5-1 and TRBJ2-1; a weak D match, TRBD2 (6 bases). The ends were cut back, 7 bases at V and 0 bases at J, with 17 bases in the middle. CDR1 is SGHRS, CDR2 YFSETQ, per germline. The CDR3 has 16 residues. The CDR3 loop reads CASRVLWGVSYNEQFF. DNA of the CDR3: TGCGCCAGCCGGGTTCTTTGGGGGGTCTCCTACAATGAGCAGTTCTTC.

The chain joins TRBV9 to TRBJ2-3; a possible D gene is TRBD1 (6 bases). Trimming stripped 0 bases from V and 2 bases from J, with 10 bases between. From germline, CDR1 is SGDLS and CDR2 YYNGEE. This CDR3 has 15 amino acids. CDR3 nucleotides: TGTGCCAGCAGCGTAGGAGGACAGTTCACAGATACGCAGTATTTT. It yields the protein CASSVGGQFTDTQYF. Based on the CDR3 plus reference TRBV9 and TRBJ2-3, the full variable domain is DSGVTQTPKHLITATGQRVTLRCSPRSGDLSVYWYQQSLDQGLQFLIQYYNGEERAKGNILERFSAQQFPDLHSELNLSSLELGDSALYFCASSVGGQFTDTQYFGPGTRLTVL.

This sequence joins TRBV5-8 and TRBJ2-1, with 8 positions matching TRBD1. Germline V gives CDR1 SGHTS, CDR2 YDEGEE. The length of the CDR3 is 15 residues. After removal of 6 bases from V and 9 bases from J, the junction contained 14 bases not matched to a gene. The CDR3 DNA sequence: TGTGCCAGCACACCCGGTCGGACAGGGCCGAGTGAGCAGTTCTTC. Encoded protein: CASTPGRTGPSEQFF. Filled out from reference TRBV5-8 and TRBJ2-1, the complete variable domain reads EAGVTQSPTHLIKTRGQQATLRCSPISGHTSVYWYQQALGLGLQFLLWYDEGEERNRGNFPPRFSGRQFPNYSSELNVNALELEDSALYLCASTPGRTGPSEQFFGPGTRLTVL.

The J gene is TRBJ1-2, the V gene TRBV19; 7 nucleotides agree with TRBD1. V lost 1 base to trimming and J lost 7 bases; unmatched junction nucleotides: 6. The CDR3 sequence is 14 residues long. Germline-derived CDR1 and CDR2 are LNHDA and SQIVND (reference sequence). Written as DNA, the CDR3 is TGTGCCAGTAGTATAGTTCCAGGGGACAGTGGCTACACCTTC. Its translation: CASSIVPGDSGYTF.

This clone was seen a single time. The rearrangement uses TRBV7-9 and TRBJ1-2; possible D gene TRBD1, 5 bases. Per the germline V gene, CDR1 is SEHNR and CDR2 is FQNEAQ (reference sequence). V shed 5 bases and J shed 0 bases, with 13 bases lying between them. The CDR3 extends over 15 amino acids. CDR3 sequence (DNA): TGTGCCAGCAGCGGCATACAGGATTCTAACTATGGCTACACCTTC. Its protein product is CASSGIQDSNYGYTF.

The chain links TRBV5-6 to TRBJ2-5, with 10 bases lining up with TRBD1. With 4 bases clipped from V and 4 bases from J, the junction kept 4 bases outside the gene matches. The CDR3 consists of 14 residues. Germline V CDR1 and CDR2: SGHDT, YYEEEE. The CDR3 sequence: CASSTGTGVETQYF. CDR3 DNA: TGTGCCAGCAGCACCGGGACAGGGGTAGAGACCCAGTACTTC.